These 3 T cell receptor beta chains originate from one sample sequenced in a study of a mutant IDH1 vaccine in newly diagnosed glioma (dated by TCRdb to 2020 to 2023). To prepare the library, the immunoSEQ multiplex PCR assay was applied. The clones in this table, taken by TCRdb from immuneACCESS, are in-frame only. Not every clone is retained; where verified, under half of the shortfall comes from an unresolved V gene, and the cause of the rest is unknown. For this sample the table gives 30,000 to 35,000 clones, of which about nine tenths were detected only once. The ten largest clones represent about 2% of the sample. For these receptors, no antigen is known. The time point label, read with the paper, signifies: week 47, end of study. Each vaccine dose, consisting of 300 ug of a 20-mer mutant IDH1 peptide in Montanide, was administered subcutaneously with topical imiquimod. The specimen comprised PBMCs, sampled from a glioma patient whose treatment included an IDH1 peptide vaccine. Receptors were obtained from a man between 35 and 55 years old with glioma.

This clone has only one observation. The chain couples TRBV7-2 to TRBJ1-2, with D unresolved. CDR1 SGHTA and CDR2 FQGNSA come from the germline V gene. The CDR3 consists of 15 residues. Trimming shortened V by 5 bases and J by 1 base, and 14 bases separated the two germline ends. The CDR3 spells CASSPWTDVNYGYTF. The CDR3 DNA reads TGTGCCAGCAGCCCCTGGACCGACGTTAACTATGGCTACACCTTC.

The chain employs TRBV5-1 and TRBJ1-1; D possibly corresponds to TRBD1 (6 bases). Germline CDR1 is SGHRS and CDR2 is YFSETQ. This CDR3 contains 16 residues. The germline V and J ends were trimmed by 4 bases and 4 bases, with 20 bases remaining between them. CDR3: CASSGGRVGRSTEAFF. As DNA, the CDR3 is TGCGCCAGCAGCGGGGGCAGGGTCGGGAGAAGCACTGAAGCTTTCTTT.

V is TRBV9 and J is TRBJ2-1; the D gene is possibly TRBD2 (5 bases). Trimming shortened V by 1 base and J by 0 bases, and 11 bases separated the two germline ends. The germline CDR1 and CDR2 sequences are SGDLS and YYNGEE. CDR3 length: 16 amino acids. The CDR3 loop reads CASSVQGLSSYNEQFF. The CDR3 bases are TGTGCCAGCAGCGTACAAGGACTGTCCTCCTACAATGAGCAGTTCTTC. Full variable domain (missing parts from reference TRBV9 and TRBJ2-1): DSGVTQTPKHLITATGQRVTLRCSPRSGDLSVYWYQQSLDQGLQFLIQYYNGEERAKGNILERFSAQQFPDLHSELNLSSLELGDSALYFCASSVQGLSSYNEQFFGPGTRLTVL.